The next 7 T cell receptor beta chains were all read from a single sample in a study of cytomegalovirus exposure and HLA in healthy donors. Researchers ran the PCR with 60 Vbeta and 13 Jbeta primers. Some clones are missing from TCRdb's copy, which holds only in-frame ones; the method was immunoSEQ multiplex PCR. The sample includes more than 80,000 clones, about four fifths of them seen just once. Sequencing was carried out using PBMCs. All receptors derive from a man in his fifties in good health and CMV-seronegative.

The gene calls are TRBV4-1 and TRBJ1-4, with D perhaps TRBD1 (5 bases). The CDR3 is made up of 15 amino acids. V lost 4 bases and J 4 bases, leaving 13 bases between the germline ends. CDR1 and CDR2 (germline): MGHRA, YSYEKL. CDR3 residues: CASSPRQIGNEKLFF. DNA for the CDR3: TGCGCCAGCAGCCCGAGACAGATAGGTAATGAAAAACTGTTTTTT.

In its sample, this clone was seen a few times. The sample holds other DNA sequences that translate to the same CDR3. This chain joins TRBV18 and TRBJ1-2; D unresolved. This CDR3 spans 13 amino acids. The germline V gene encodes CDR1 KGHSH and CDR2 LQKENI. With 2 bases removed from V and 1 base from J, the gap between germline ends came to 5 bases. The CDR3 sequence: CASSPGSNYGYTF. CDR3 nucleotide sequence: TGTGCCAGCTCACCAGGCAGTAACTATGGCTACACCTTC. Drawing the rest from reference TRBV18 and TRBJ1-2, the complete variable domain is NAGVMQNPRHLVRRRGQEARLRCSPMKGHSHVYWYRQLPEEGLKFMVYLQKENIIDESGMPKERFSAEFPKEGPSILRIQQVVRGDSAAYFCASSPGSNYGYTFGSGTRLTVV.

This sequence joins TRBV2 and TRBJ1-1; weak D call: TRBD1 (5 bases). Trimming cost V 5 bases and J 5 bases, with 18 bases left between them. Looked up from germline, CDR1 is SNHLY and CDR2 is FYNNEI. The CDR3 is 15 residues long. In DNA, the CDR3 is TGTGCCAGCAGTTGGGGACTTGGGGAATTGACTGAAGCTTTCTTT. Translation: CASSWGLGELTEAFF.

The V gene is TRBV9, the J gene TRBJ1-3; D remains unclear. Germline V gene data show CDR1 as SGDLS and CDR2 as YYNGEE. This CDR3 region has 14 residues. V gave up 4 bases and J gave up 4 bases, with 12 bases separating them. The CDR3 protein is CASSTSRGGNTIYF. In nucleotides, the CDR3 is TGTGCCAGCAGCACGAGCAGAGGAGGAAACACCATATATTTT.

The chain combines TRBV7-8 with TRBJ2-7; 11 nucleotides align to TRBD1. The V and J ends lost 2 bases and 4 bases, in that order; junction bases with no gene match: 7. The germline V gene encodes CDR1 SGHVS and CDR2 FQNEAQ. This CDR3 is 16 amino acids long. CDR3 sequence: CASSLRTGGIFYEQYF. Written as DNA, the CDR3 is TGTGCCAGCAGCTTAAGGACAGGGGGCATATTTTACGAGCAGTACTTC.

This clone was found a few times. The V and J genes are TRBV4-3 and TRBJ2-7, with D possibly matching TRBD2 (6 bases). CDR1 is LGHNA, CDR2 YSLEER, per germline. V shed 2 bases and J shed 0 bases, with 11 bases lying between them. The CDR3 sequence is 15 residues long. The CDR3 is CASSQFFGSSYEQYF. The CDR3 DNA reads TGCGCCAGCAGCCAATTCTTCGGGAGCTCCTACGAGCAGTACTTC.

This chain links TRBV7-9 with TRBJ1-4, with 8 bases fitting TRBD1. The germline V gene encodes CDR1 SEHNR and CDR2 FQNEAQ (reference sequence). The CDR3 contains 16 residues. The trim removed 1 base at V and 4 bases at J, leaving 5 bases unmatched. The CDR3 spells CASSLGSDRVNEKLFF. DNA of the CDR3: TGTGCCAGCAGCTTAGGATCGGACAGGGTTAATGAAAAACTGTTTTTT.